This TCR beta chain originates from a study of OX40 agonist ivuxolimab in advanced cancers. Overall study: Patients were 82.7% male with ages about 23 to 79, mean approximately 55. Three partial responders included one hepatocellular carcinoma patient and two cutaneous melanoma patients.

If patients had autoimmune disease history or systemic immunosuppression, they were excluded. Some clones are missing from TCRdb's copy, which holds only in-frame ones; the method was immunoSEQ multiplex PCR. The table includes some 74,000 clones, 90% detected once. Germline V gene sequence: CDR1 KGHSH, CDR2 LQKENI. This CDR3 has 15 residues. V lost 1 base to trimming and J lost 2 bases, with 9 bases between them. The rearrangement links TRBV18 to TRBJ2-1; D is unclear. This clonotype was sampled from an adult with an advanced solid tumor such as melanoma, head and neck, liver or kidney cancer. Here the sequenced sample was CD4+ or CD8+ T cells sorted from blood, taken in a trial of the OX40 agonist ivuxolimab. The CDR3 DNA is TGTGCCAGCTCACCACGGGGAAGGCCCTACAATGAGCAGTTCTTC. The encoded protein is CASSPRGRPYNEQFF.